The rows below give T cell receptor beta chains drawn from one sample of a study of identical twins. TCRdb used MiXCR to reprocess the 5' RACE reads, holding one entry per CDR3 protein. Among approximately 350,000 distinct CDR3 sequences listed, about 12% were seen once. The same specimen was also included in a second study, on yellow fever vaccine responses in identical twins.

Material: CD8+ T cells sorted from blood. These receptors were collected from a woman between 18 and 29 years old in good health. The CDR3 runs from the conserved cysteine through the conserved F or W.

v_gene	j_gene	CDR3aa
TRBV5-1	TRBJ1-6	CASSLRWTDGNSPLHF
TRBV5-1	TRBJ2-7	CASSLPALREGEYEQYF
TRBV29-1	TRBJ2-1	CSAPTWGDNEQFF
TRBV7-6	TRBJ2-1	CASSLDGGTVNEQFF
TRBV6-4	TRBJ2-2	CASSEREAGELFF
TRBV25-1	TRBJ2-3	CASSELTTIGAGTDTQYF
TRBV29-1	TRBJ2-1	CSADRDYEQFF
TRBV7-4	TRBJ1-1	CASSWKKGTHGYTEAFF
TRBV20-1	TRBJ1-4	CSAVLGRGGRDEKLFF
TRBV3-1	TRBJ2-7	CASSQIAGTYEQYF
TRBV9	TRBJ2-1	CASSARASGSASYNEQFF
TRBV4-1	TRBJ1-1	CASSYQGQGYTEAFF
TRBV7-9	TRBJ1-6	CASSSDGRSSPLHF
TRBV24-1	TRBJ1-2	CATSDSPDGYYGYTF
TRBV4-2	TRBJ2-7	CASSQALAGNYEQYF
TRBV7-8	TRBJ2-7	CASSLGTGLVHEQYF
TRBV7-8	TRBJ2-1	CASSPGTSGANEQFF
TRBV27	TRBJ1-2	CASSLRQDLSGYTF
TRBV29-1	TRBJ2-3	CSVEGAGGITDTQYF
TRBV12-3/TRBV12-4	TRBJ2-1	CASSFSRQSNEQFF
TRBV7-8	TRBJ1-6	CASSLARRAGSPLHF
TRBV12-3/TRBV12-4	TRBJ2-2	CASSLPAGNTGELFF
TRBV27	TRBJ2-5	CAIRGQGKETQYF
TRBV6-6	TRBJ2-1	CASRFDSDNEQFF
TRBV29-1	TRBJ2-5	CSVEGTSGIETQYF
TRBV29-1	TRBJ2-3	CSVEVGHTDTQYF
TRBV7-7	TRBJ2-5	CASSIGEWETQYF
TRBV7-9	TRBJ1-1	CASSNWGGMNTEAFF
TRBV27	TRBJ2-1	CASSWSGDEQFF
TRBV12-5	TRBJ2-5	CASGTGVVETQYF
TRBV4-1	TRBJ2-5	CASSQGRGTQETQYF
TRBV15	TRBJ2-5	CATAASGRMGGETQYF
TRBV4-1	TRBJ2-4	CASSQERAGQNIQYF
TRBV2	TRBJ1-4	CASSENGWEKLFF
TRBV29-1	TRBJ2-6	CSVEGLGDYSGANVLTF
TRBV5-1	TRBJ2-3	CASSLEVGAADTQYF
TRBV4-2	TRBJ2-1	CASSPSGTSGLFYYYNEQFF
TRBV5-4	TRBJ2-1	CASSLGGTGRRGAKGYNEQFF
TRBV15	TRBJ2-5	CATSRDFYRVVLDQYF
TRBV12-3/TRBV12-4	TRBJ1-1	CASTAGTVNTEAFF
TRBV12-3/TRBV12-4	TRBJ2-2	CASSLTLAGGPTGELFF
TRBV13	TRBJ2-7	CASSLVGSGDRYEQYF
TRBV12-3/TRBV12-4	TRBJ2-2	CASSPTSGRSTGELFF
TRBV2	TRBJ2-3	CASSTGTDTQYF
TRBV5-5	TRBJ2-7	CASSFRDEQYF
TRBV7-9	TRBJ2-7	CASSLASAGYEQYF
TRBV27	TRBJ2-2	CASSLLQDTGELFF